The entry that follows covers one T cell receptor (beta chain) sequence. Regions amplified from RNA transcripts were the TCR beta CDR3 regions. RT-PCR in the first round (using the HTBI primer set) targeted the TCR CDR3. From the multiplex PCR reads, TCRdb called clonotypes with MiXCR, one entry per CDR3 protein. Of a few hundred thousand distinct CDR3 sequences listed, more than 45% were seen once; the top ten hold about 7.9%. This specimen comes from a study of T cells in Graves' hyperthyroidism and ophthalmopathy. Between the trimmed V and J ends, which lost 4 bases and 4 bases, there was a span of 13 bases. Germline-derived CDR1 and CDR2 are SGHTA and FQGTGA. CDR3 length: 14 residues. The hyperthyroidism was newly diagnosed and had lasted under 2 months; the patients were aged 18 to 65.

The rearrangement joins TRBV7-3 to TRBJ1-2; D is unclear. This TCR was sampled from a woman aged 18-35 years with Graves' hyperthyroidism. Sequencing was performed on peripheral blood or thyroid tissue (not recorded which). The CDR3 loop is CASSSAGPSYGYTF. The DNA for the CDR3 is TGTGCCAGCAGCTCGGCAGGCCCTTCCTATGGCTACACCTTC.